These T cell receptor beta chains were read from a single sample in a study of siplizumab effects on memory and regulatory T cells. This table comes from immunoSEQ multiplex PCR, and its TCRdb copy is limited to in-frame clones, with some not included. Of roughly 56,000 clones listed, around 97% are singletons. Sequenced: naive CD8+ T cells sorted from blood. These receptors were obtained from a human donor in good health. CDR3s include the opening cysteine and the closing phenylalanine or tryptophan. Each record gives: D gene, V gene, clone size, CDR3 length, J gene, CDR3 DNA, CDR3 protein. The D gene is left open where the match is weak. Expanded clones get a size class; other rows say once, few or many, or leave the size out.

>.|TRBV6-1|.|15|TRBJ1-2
TGTGCCAGCAGTGAAGGTTTCGATAAAAACTATGGCTACACCTTC
CASSEGFDKNYGYTF
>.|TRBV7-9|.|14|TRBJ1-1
TGTGCCAGCAGCTTAGGGACCCTGAACACTGAAGCTTTCTTT
CASSLGTLNTEAFF
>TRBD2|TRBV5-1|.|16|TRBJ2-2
TGCGCCAGCAGCCAGGGACTAGCGGGCGCCACCGGGGAGCTGTTTTTT
CASSQGLAGATGELFF
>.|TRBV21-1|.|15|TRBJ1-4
TGTGCCAGCAGCAAAGGGTCTCGCATTTATGAAAAACTGTTTTTT
CASSKGSRIYEKLFF
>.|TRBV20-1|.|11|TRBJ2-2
TGCAGTGCCCCTTACACCGGGGAGCTGTTTTTT
CSAPYTGELFF
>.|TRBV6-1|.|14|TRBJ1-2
TGTGCCAGCAGTGCCCGCTCGGCTAACTATGGCTACACCTTC
CASSARSANYGYTF
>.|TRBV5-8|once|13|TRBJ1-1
TGTGCCAGCAGCTGGGCGGGGAACACTGAAGCTTTCTTT
CASSWAGNTEAFF
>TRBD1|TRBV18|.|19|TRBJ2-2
TGTGCCAGCTCACCACCTCCGGGACAGGGAGCCTACCCGGTCGGGGAGCTGTTTTTT
CASSPPPGQGAYPVGELFF
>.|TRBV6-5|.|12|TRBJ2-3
TGTGCCAGCAGTTTAGCCCCAGATACGCAGTATTTT
CASSLAPDTQYF
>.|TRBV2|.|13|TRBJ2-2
TGTGCCGGCGGACAGAGCGACACCGGGGAGCTGTTTTTT
CAGGQSDTGELFF
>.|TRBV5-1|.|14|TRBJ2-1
TGCGCCAGCAGCTCTGATAGCTCCTACAATGAGCAGTTCTTC
CASSSDSSYNEQFF
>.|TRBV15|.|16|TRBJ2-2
TGTGCCACCAGCAGAGTTCCAGCGGGGAACACCGGGGAGCTGTTTTTT
CATSRVPAGNTGELFF
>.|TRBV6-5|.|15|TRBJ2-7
TGTGCCAGCAGTTTTACCGGGACCGGCAGCGACGAGCAGTACTTC
CASSFTGTGSDEQYF
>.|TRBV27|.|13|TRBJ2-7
TGTGCCAGCAGTTCCACCCTCTTGAGCGAGCAGTACTTC
CASSSTLLSEQYF
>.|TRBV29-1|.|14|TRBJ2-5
TGCAGCGTTGAGGGGCTATTACACCAAGAGACCCAGTACTTC
CSVEGLLHQETQYF
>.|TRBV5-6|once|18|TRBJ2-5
TGTGCCAGCGCCCCGGCAAGCGCCAAAACGGGTCGCCAAGAGACCCAGTACTTC
CASAPASAKTGRQETQYF
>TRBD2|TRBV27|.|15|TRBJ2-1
TGTGCCAGCAGTTTATCGGCTAGCGGGTACAATGAGCAGTTCTTC
CASSLSASGYNEQFF
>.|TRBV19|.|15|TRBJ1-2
TGTGCCAGTAGTATCGGGCGGCTAGCTAACTATGGCTACACCTTC
CASSIGRLANYGYTF
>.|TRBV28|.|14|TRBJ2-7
TGTGCCAGCAGTTTTAAGGACATGCTCGACGAGCAGTACTTC
CASSFKDMLDEQYF
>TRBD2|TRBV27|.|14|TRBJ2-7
TGTGCCAGCAGTCGGACTAGCTCCTCTTACGAGCAGTACTTC
CASSRTSSSYEQYF
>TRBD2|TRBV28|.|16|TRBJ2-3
TGTGCCACCGATCCTCTAGCGGGAGATAGCACAGATACGCAGTATTTT
CATDPLAGDSTDTQYF
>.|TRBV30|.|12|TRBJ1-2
TGTGCCTGGGCCCGACGGGGCTATGGCTACACCTTC
CAWARRGYGYTF
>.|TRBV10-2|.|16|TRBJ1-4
TGCGCCAGCAGTGAGACGAATACCATTAGAAGGGGAAAACTGTTTTTT
CASSETNTIRRGKLFF
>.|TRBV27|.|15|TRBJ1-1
TGTGCCAGCAGTTTATACGGGGGACCGAACACTGAAGCTTTCTTT
CASSLYGGPNTEAFF
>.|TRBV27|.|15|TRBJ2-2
TGTGCCAGCAGTTTAGGGGGTTTGGGCTTCGGGGAGCTGTTTTTT
CASSLGGLGFGELFF
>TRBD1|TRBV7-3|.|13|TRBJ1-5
TGTGCCAGCAGCCCCGACAGGGGACAGCCCCAGCATTTT
CASSPDRGQPQHF
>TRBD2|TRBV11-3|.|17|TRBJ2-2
TGTGCCAGCAGCTTAGGTTTCGGCGGGAGCTACAACGGGGAGCTGTTTTTT
CASSLGFGGSYNGELFF
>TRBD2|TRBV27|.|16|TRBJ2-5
TGTGCCAGCACCGATACTAGCGGGAGTATCGGAGAGACCCAGTACTTC
CASTDTSGSIGETQYF
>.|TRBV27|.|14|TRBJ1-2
TGTGCCAGCAGTTTTTATGGACTAGGGATGGGCTACACCTTC
CASSFYGLGMGYTF
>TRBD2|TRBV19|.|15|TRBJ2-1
TGTGCCAGTAGTATAGGACTAGCGGGCGGCAATGAGCAGTTCTTC
CASSIGLAGGNEQFF